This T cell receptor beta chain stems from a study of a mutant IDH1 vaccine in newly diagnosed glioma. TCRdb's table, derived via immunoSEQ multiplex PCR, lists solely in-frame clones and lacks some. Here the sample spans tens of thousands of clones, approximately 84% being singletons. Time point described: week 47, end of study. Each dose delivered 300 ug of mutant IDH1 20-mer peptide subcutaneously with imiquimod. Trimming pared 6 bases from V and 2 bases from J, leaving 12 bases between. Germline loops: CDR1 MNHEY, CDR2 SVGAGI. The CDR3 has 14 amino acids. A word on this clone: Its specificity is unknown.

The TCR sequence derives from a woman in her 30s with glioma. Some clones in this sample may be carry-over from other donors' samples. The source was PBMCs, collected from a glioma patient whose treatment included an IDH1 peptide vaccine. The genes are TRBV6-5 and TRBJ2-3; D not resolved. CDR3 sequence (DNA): TGTGCCAGCAGACGGGCTCTCATCACAGATACGCAGTATTTT. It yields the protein CASRRALITDTQYF.